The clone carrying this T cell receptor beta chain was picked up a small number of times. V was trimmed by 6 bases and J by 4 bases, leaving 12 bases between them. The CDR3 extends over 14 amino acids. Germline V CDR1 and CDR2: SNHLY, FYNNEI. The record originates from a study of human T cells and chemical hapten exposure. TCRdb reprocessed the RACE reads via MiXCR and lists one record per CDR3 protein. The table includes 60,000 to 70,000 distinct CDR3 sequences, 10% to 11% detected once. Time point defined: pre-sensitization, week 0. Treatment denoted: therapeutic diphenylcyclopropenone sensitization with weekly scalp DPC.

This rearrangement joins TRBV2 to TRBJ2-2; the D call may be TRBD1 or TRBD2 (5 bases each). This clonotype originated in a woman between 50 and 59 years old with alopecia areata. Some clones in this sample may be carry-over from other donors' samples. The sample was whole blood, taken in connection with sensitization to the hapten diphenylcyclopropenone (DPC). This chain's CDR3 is CASRRDGTTGELFF. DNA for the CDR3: TGTGCCAGCAGACGGGACGGAACCACCGGGGAGCTGTTTTTT.